What follows describes a single TCR beta chain. The sample is drawn from a study of cytomegalovirus exposure and HLA in healthy donors. From germline, CDR1 is SGHVS and CDR2 FQNEAQ. Losses at the gene ends were 5 bases for V and 7 bases for J; bases not matched to a gene: 9. CDR3 size: 15 residues. This PCR relied on a set of 60 Vbeta primers and 13 Jbeta primers. Measured with immunoSEQ multiplex PCR; TCRdb has only the in-frame clones, and not every one. The table includes 150,000 to 200,000 clones, 75% to 85% detected once. The sequencing sample was made of PBMCs. This rearrangement joins TRBV7-8 to TRBJ1-5; 9 bases line up with TRBD1. The receptor's source is a woman aged 18-29 years in good health and CMV-seronegative. Here the CDR3 DNA reads TGTGCCAGCAGCCGATGGGACAGGGAGGGACAGCCCCAGCATTTT. Its translation: CASSRWDREGQPQHF.